Given below is one TCR beta chain in context. Its antigen is not known. Germline V gene lookup returns CDR1 LGHNA and CDR2 YNFKEQ. This CDR3 contains 18 residues. The V end was cut by 0 bases, the J end by 0 bases, with 18 bases between. The sample is drawn from a study of siplizumab effects on memory and regulatory T cells. Each sample yielded approximately 9 x 10^4 assayed TCR templates. Sequencing used immunoSEQ multiplex PCR; TCRdb keeps in-frame clones, though not all of them. The data hold tens of thousands of clones, with about 90% observed a single time. Points from the study as a whole: Naive T cells looked more diverse than memory cells, and they looked like major contributors to the alloresponse.

The chain employs TRBV4-2 and TRBJ2-7; a possible D gene is TRBD1 (6 bases). The sequencing sample was made of naive CD8+ T cells sorted from blood. This TCR was recovered from a human donor in good health. The DNA of the CDR3 is TGTGCCAGCAGCCAAGAAGGACCCAGGGGCCCCAGCTCCTACGAGCAGTACTTC. Translated, it gives CASSQEGPRGPSSYEQYF.